These 25 T cell receptor beta chains were sequenced from one sample in a study of blood T cell repertoires in COVID-19. Profiled with immunoSEQ multiplex PCR; TCRdb holds only in-frame clones, not every one. The table shows over 70,000 clones, with 80% to 95% occurring only once. The sample comprised peripheral blood. Source of these receptors: a man aged 45-65 years with COVID-19, enrolled during active disease.

The rearrangement joins TRBV6-5 to TRBJ1-2, with 10 bases matching TRBD1. The germline V gene has CDR1 MNHEY and CDR2 SVGAGI. The CDR3 loop spans 15 amino acids. Germline trimming cut 6 bases from V and 1 base from J; bases unmatched to any gene: 5. CDR3 loop: CASRTGQGGNYGYTF. CDR3 nucleotides: TGTGCCAGCAGGACCGGACAGGGGGGTAACTATGGCTACACCTTC.

This clone came up once. The chain combines TRBV5-6 with TRBJ2-7; the match to TRBD2 covers 7 bases. The CDR3 sequence is 15 residues long. Unmatched junction bases numbered 6, after V lost 1 base and J lost 2 bases. Germline assignment: CDR1 SGHDT and CDR2 YYEEEE. Written as DNA, the CDR3 is TGTGCCAGCAGCTTGACTAGCGCACTTCCCTACGAGCAGTACGTC. This sequence encodes CASSLTSALPYEQYV.

V and J are TRBV5-4 and TRBJ2-5; D possibly corresponds to TRBD1 (5 bases). Germline CDR1 is SGHNT and CDR2 is YYREEE (reference sequence). V was pared by 0 bases and J by 3 bases, with 9 bases between. This CDR3 contains 14 residues. The CDR3 sequence: CASSLETAEETQYF. In nucleotides, the CDR3 is TGTGCCAGCAGCTTGGAGACAGCTGAAGAGACCCAGTACTTC.

This sequence joins TRBV19 and TRBJ2-1; weak D call: TRBD2 (6 bases). The CDR3 is 16 amino acids. In germline, CDR1 is LNHDA, CDR2 SQIVND (reference sequence). Trimming cost V 9 bases and J 0 bases, with 18 bases left between them. The CDR3 protein is CASRGVGTDSYNEQFF. The CDR3 coding sequence is TGTGCCAGCCGCGGGGTAGGGACCGACTCCTACAATGAGCAGTTCTTC.

V is TRBV6-2 or TRBV6-3 and J is TRBJ2-1; D possibly corresponds to TRBD2 (5 bases). The V end lost 0 bases, the J end lost 5 bases, and 14 bases lay between the germline ends. CDR3 length equals 16 residues. Germline CDR1 is MNHEY and CDR2 is SVGEGT. CDR3 DNA: TGTGCCAGCAGTTACTCGTCAACTAGTATCCACAATGAGCAGTTCTTC. This gives the protein CASSYSSTSIHNEQFF.

J is TRBJ2-7 and V is TRBV12-5; D not certain. The length of the CDR3 is 12 residues. Germline CDR1 LGHNT, CDR2 FRNRAP. V was pared by 1 base and J by 3 bases, with 4 bases between. The CDR3 bases are TGTGCTAGTGGTTTGGACAGCTACGAGCAGTACTTC. Its translation is CASGLDSYEQYF.

The rearrangement uses TRBV28 and TRBJ2-1; TRBD1 matches 7 bases. This CDR3 contains 15 residues. In germline, CDR1 is MDHEN, CDR2 SYDVKM. V was pared by 6 bases and J by 5 bases, with 10 bases of the junction left unmatched. CDR3 DNA: TGTGCCAGCAGCCCCAAAAACGACAGGGACAATGAGCAGTTCTTC. It specifies CASSPKNDRDNEQFF.

This chain links TRBV11-1 with TRBJ2-7, with 7 bases lining up with TRBD2. Germline assignment: CDR1 SGHAT and CDR2 FQDESV (reference sequence). CDR3 length: 14 amino acids. V dropped 5 bases and J dropped 10; count of bases not matched to a gene: 14. The CDR3 DNA reads as TGTGCCAGCAGCCCATTTGGGAGGGTTGGAAGACAGTACGTC. Translating it yields CASSPFGRVGRQYV.

This chain joins TRBV10-3 and TRBJ2-5, with D possibly being TRBD1 (6 bases). The CDR3 contains 13 residues. The V end lost 11 bases, the J end lost 5 bases, and 18 bases lay between the germline ends. Germline V CDR1 and CDR2: ENHRY, SYGVKD. The CDR3 spells CAPVDSLGETQYF. In DNA, the CDR3 is TGTGCCCCGGTGGACAGTTTGGGGGAGACCCAGTACTTC.

The chain recombines TRBV25-1 with TRBJ2-7; TRBD1 is a possible D gene (5 bases). The CDR3 is 13 amino acids. CDR1 MGHDK and CDR2 SYGVNS come from the germline V gene. V was cut by 6 bases and J by 3 bases, with 12 bases left in between. CDR3 loop: CASSRRGSYEQYV. The CDR3 nucleotides read TGTGCCAGCAGCCGTAGGGGCAGCTACGAGCAGTACGTC.

The rearrangement joins TRBV18 to TRBJ2-1; D may be TRBD2 (5 bases). The CDR3 contains 16 residues. V was trimmed by 3 bases and J by 7 bases, leaving 19 bases between them. Per the germline V gene, CDR1 is KGHSH and CDR2 is LQKENI. CDR3 sequence (DNA): TGTGCCAGCTCACCTCAAGACCGAATATCGGGGAATGAGCAGTTCTTC. It yields the protein CASSPQDRISGNEQFF. The whole variable domain, remainder taken from reference TRBV18 and TRBJ2-1, is NAGVMQNPRHLVRRRGQEARLRCSPMKGHSHVYWYRQLPEEGLKFMVYLQKENIIDESGMPKERFSAEFPKEGPSILRIQQVVRGDSAAYFCASSPQDRISGNEQFFGPGTRLTVL.

This chain joins TRBV30 and TRBJ2-1; tentatively, D is TRBD2 (6 bases). The CDR3 runs 18 residues. The V end was cut by 3 bases, the J end by 2 bases, with 23 bases between. Looked up from germline, CDR1 is GTSNPN and CDR2 is SVGIG (reference sequence). The CDR3 loop is CAWSPTSIPRLAYNEQFF. In nucleotides, the CDR3 is TGTGCCTGGAGCCCAACTAGCATACCTCGTTTGGCCTACAATGAGCAGTTCTTC.

This rearrangement joins TRBV30 to TRBJ1-4, with TRBD1 as a possible D gene (5 bases). The CDR3 length is 14 residues. CDR1 is GTSNPN, CDR2 SVGIG, per germline (reference sequence). V gave up 4 bases and J gave up 0 bases, with 9 bases separating them. Written as DNA, the CDR3 is TGTGCCTGGAAAAGACAGACAACTAATGAAAAACTGTTTTTT. Its translation: CAWKRQTTNEKLFF. Supplemented by reference TRBV30 and TRBJ1-4, the full variable domain reads SQTIHQWPATLVQPVGSPLSLECTVEGTSNPNLYWYRQAAGRGLQLLFYSVGIGQISSEVPQNLSASRPQDRQFILSSKKLLLSDSGFYLCAWKRQTTNEKLFFGSGTQLSVL.

The V gene is TRBV7-9, the J gene TRBJ1-4; D gene uncertain. The CDR3 extends over 16 amino acids. The V end was cut by 5 bases, the J end by 3 bases, with 16 bases between. Looked up from germline, CDR1 is SEHNR and CDR2 is FQNEAQ (reference sequence). CDR3 coding DNA: TGTGCCAGCAGCCCACGAGCTCCCCGGGCTAATGAAAAACTGTTTTTT. Its translation: CASSPRAPRANEKLFF.

The CDR3 DNA sequence: TGTGCCAGCAGTTTCGAGGAGGGGAACACTGAAGCTTTCTTT. It codes for CASSFEEGNTEAFF. The chain carries TRBV6-5 and TRBJ1-1; no definite D call. Germline assignment: CDR1 MNHEY and CDR2 SVGAGI. The V and J ends lost 4 bases and 1 base respectively, with 10 bases between them. The CDR3 length is 14 residues.

V and J are TRBV2 and TRBJ2-3; 9 bases line up with TRBD2. Germline V gives CDR1 SNHLY, CDR2 FYNNEI. The ends lost 3 bases at V and 2 bases at J; junction bases unmatched: 9. The length of the CDR3 is 17 residues. The CDR3 nucleotides are TGTGCCAGCAGTGATAAGGCGACTAGCGGCTTCACAGATACGCAGTATTTT. Residues: CASSDKATSGFTDTQYF.

The V gene is TRBV29-1, the J gene TRBJ2-5; 7 bases are shared with TRBD1. V was pared by 7 bases and J by 5 bases, with 7 bases of the junction left unmatched. Germline V gene data show CDR1 as SQVTM and CDR2 as ANQGSEA. There are 12 residues in the CDR3. The CDR3 region is CSGRQGGETQYF. The CDR3, as DNA: TGCAGCGGTAGACAGGGTGGGGAGACCCAGTACTTC.

J is TRBJ2-1 and V is TRBV7-3; 10 nucleotides line up with TRBD2. V shed 2 bases, J shed 8 bases, and the junction held 6 bases outside the gene matches. The CDR3 totals 15 residues. The germline gives CDR1 SGHTA, CDR2 FQGTGA. The CDR3 nucleotides read TGTGCCAGCAGCTTAGGGGCTAGCGGGAGTTATGAGCAGTTCTTC. Translation: CASSLGASGSYEQFF.

The genes are TRBV4-1 and TRBJ1-2; a possible D gene is TRBD1 (6 bases). Per the germline V gene, CDR1 is MGHRA and CDR2 is YSYEKL. V lost 2 bases, J lost 6 bases, and 16 bases lay in between. The CDR3 has 15 residues. The CDR3 here is CASSQPIGQLDGYTF. The CDR3 DNA follows: TGCGCCAGCAGCCAACCTATAGGACAGTTGGATGGCTACACCTTC.

J is TRBJ2-1 and V is TRBV15; D may be TRBD1 (6 bases). CDR1 and CDR2 from the germline V gene are LNHNV and YYDKDF (reference sequence). V lost 4 bases and J 9 bases, leaving 16 bases between the germline ends. The CDR3 sequence is 14 residues long. DNA for the CDR3: TGTGCCACCAGCATAGAGACAGGCAAGACTGAGCAGTTCTTC. Protein product: CATSIETGKTEQFF.

The chain uses TRBV5-1 and TRBJ2-1; 10 bases fit TRBD2. V shed 0 bases and J 13 bases; nucleotides not matched to a gene: 1. The CDR3 spans 12 residues. Germline V gene data show CDR1 as SGHRS and CDR2 as YFSETQ. The CDR3 DNA reads as TGCGCCAGCAGCTTGGAGCGGGAGGGCCAGTTCTTC. Residues: CASSLEREGQFF. The full variable domain, rest sourced from reference TRBV5-1 and TRBJ2-1, is KAGVTQTPRYLIKTRGQQVTLSCSPISGHRSVSWYQQTPGQGLQFLFEYFSETQRNKGNFPGRFSGRQFSNSRSEMNVSTLELGDSALYLCASSLEREGQFFGPGTRLTVL.

J is TRBJ1-2 and V is TRBV5-8; TRBD1 is a possible D gene (5 bases). The CDR3 totals 19 residues. Germline values: CDR1 SGHTS, CDR2 YDEGEE. V was pared by 0 bases and J by 0 bases, with 21 bases between. CDR3 DNA sequence: TGTGCCAGCAGCTTGGCCCCCCATCGGGGGGGACGCTCTAACTATGGCTACACCTTC. The encoded protein is CASSLAPHRGGRSNYGYTF. Together with reference TRBV5-8 and TRBJ1-2, the CDR3 gives the full variable domain: EAGVTQSPTHLIKTRGQQATLRCSPISGHTSVYWYQQALGLGLQFLLWYDEGEERNRGNFPPRFSGRQFPNYSSELNVNALELEDSALYLCASSLAPHRGGRSNYGYTFGSGTRLTVV.

This clone appeared a few times. V usage is TRBV3-1 (or the pseudogene TRBV3-2) and J usage is TRBJ2-1; 13 nucleotides match TRBD2. The ends lost 8 bases at V and 10 bases at J; junction bases unmatched: 17. The CDR3 has 17 amino acids. CDR1 is LGHDT and CDR2 is YNNKEL in the germline V gene (reference sequence). The DNA of the CDR3 is TGTGCCAGCCCGGATCGGACTAGCGGGAGCCCAATAGGCGAGCAGTTCTTC. Translated, it gives CASPDRTSGSPIGEQFF.

This chain links TRBV30 with TRBJ2-5, with TRBD2 matching over 11 bases. Germline V gene data show CDR1 as GTSNPN and CDR2 as SVGIG (reference sequence). CDR3 length: 14 amino acids. With 6 bases clipped from V and 3 bases from J, the junction kept 6 bases outside the gene matches. The CDR3 nucleotides read TGTGCCTGCGGTAGCGGGAGGGCGAAAGAGACCCAGTACTTC. Protein product: CACGSGRAKETQYF.

The chain employs TRBV6-8 and TRBJ2-3; a weak D match, TRBD1 (5 bases). Germline CDR1 is MNHGY and CDR2 is SAAAGT. V was shortened by 7 bases and J by 5 bases, with 13 bases between the two germline ends. This CDR3 is built from 13 residues. The CDR3 DNA follows: TGTGCCAGCAAGGTCCCAGGGATAGATACGCAGTATTTT. Translation: CASKVPGIDTQYF.